The rows below give T cell receptor beta chains drawn from one sample of a study of blood T cell repertoires in COVID-19. Only in-frame clones appear in the TCRdb table, and some are missing; sequencing was by immunoSEQ multiplex PCR. The table lists over 150,000 clones, 60% to 80% of them singletons. The sample taken for sequencing was peripheral blood. These receptors all stem from a woman in her 70s with acute or convalescent COVID-19. Both conserved end residues are part of each CDR3. Each record gives: V gene, clone size, D gene, J gene, CDR3 length, CDR3 DNA, CDR3 protein. D genes are given only for firm matches. Clone size, where shown, is once, few, many, or a class for clones that have expanded.

v_call: TRBV19
clone_size: NA
d_call: NA
j_call: TRBJ1-5
cdr3_length: 13
cdr3_nt: TGTGCCAGTAGTGACCAGGGAAGTCAGCCCCAGCATTTT
cdr3_aa: CASSDQGSQPQHF

v_call: TRBV27
clone_size: few
d_call: NA
j_call: TRBJ2-1
cdr3_length: 16
cdr3_nt: TGTGCCAGCACCCCTTCCCCCCCCACTAGTAAATTTGAGCAGTTCTTC
cdr3_aa: CASTPSPPTSKFEQFF

v_call: TRBV21-1
clone_size: once
d_call: NA
j_call: TRBJ1-2
cdr3_length: 15
cdr3_nt: TGTGCCAGCAGCAAAGAATTCCGCAGGCCTTATGGCTACACCTTC
cdr3_aa: CASSKEFRRPYGYTF

v_call: TRBV24-1
clone_size: NA
d_call: NA
j_call: TRBJ2-6
cdr3_length: 16
cdr3_nt: TGTGCCACCAGTGTCGGCGGGCCCTCTGGGGCCAACGTCCTGACTTTC
cdr3_aa: CATSVGGPSGANVLTF

v_call: TRBV4-2
clone_size: NA
d_call: TRBD1
j_call: TRBJ1-1
cdr3_length: 17
cdr3_nt: TGTGCCAGCAGCCAGATAACAGGGGGGGCAAGGAACACTGAAGCTTTCTTT
cdr3_aa: CASSQITGGARNTEAFF

v_call: TRBV6-5
clone_size: NA
d_call: NA
j_call: TRBJ2-2
cdr3_length: 13
cdr3_nt: TGTGCCAGCAGGGGCGCCGTCACCGGGGAGCTGTTTTTT
cdr3_aa: CASRGAVTGELFF

v_call: TRBV6-6
clone_size: NA
d_call: TRBD1
j_call: TRBJ2-3
cdr3_length: 15
cdr3_nt: TGTGCCAGCAGTTACCCGGGACAGGGCACAGATACGCAGTATTTT
cdr3_aa: CASSYPGQGTDTQYF

v_call: TRBV18
clone_size: NA
d_call: TRBD2
j_call: TRBJ2-1
cdr3_length: 16
cdr3_nt: TGTGCCAGCTCACCACGGTCGGCGGGAGGGGCGAATGAGCAGTTCTTC
cdr3_aa: CASSPRSAGGANEQFF

v_call: TRBV10-3
clone_size: NA
d_call: TRBD1
j_call: TRBJ2-1
cdr3_length: 16
cdr3_nt: TGTGCCATCAGCCCCCTTGACAGGGGGGTCAACAATGAGCAGTTCTTC
cdr3_aa: CAISPLDRGVNNEQFF

v_call: TRBV5-6
clone_size: NA
d_call: NA
j_call: TRBJ1-1
cdr3_length: 15
cdr3_nt: TGTGCCAGCAGCTTTAATTTTGGGTCAGGGACTGGGGCTTTCTTT
cdr3_aa: CASSFNFGSGTGAFF

v_call: TRBV6-5
clone_size: NA
d_call: NA
j_call: TRBJ1-2
cdr3_length: 15
cdr3_nt: TGTGCCAGCAGTCCCGAGGGTCTACCCTCCTATGGCTACACCTTC
cdr3_aa: CASSPEGLPSYGYTF

v_call: TRBV3-1/TRBV3-2
clone_size: NA
d_call: TRBD2
j_call: TRBJ2-5
cdr3_length: 16
cdr3_nt: TGTGCCAGCAGCCAGGGGACTAGCGGGAGGTTGGTGACCCAGTACTTC
cdr3_aa: CASSQGTSGRLVTQYF

v_call: TRBV7-2
clone_size: NA
d_call: NA
j_call: TRBJ2-5
cdr3_length: 13
cdr3_nt: TGTGCCAGCAGCTTCGTAGCGGTAGAGACCCAGTACTTC
cdr3_aa: CASSFVAVETQYF

v_call: TRBV24-1
clone_size: NA
d_call: NA
j_call: TRBJ2-1
cdr3_length: 16
cdr3_nt: TGTGCCACCAGTGATTCGACAGCTGACTCCTACAATGAGCAGTTCTTC
cdr3_aa: CATSDSTADSYNEQFF

v_call: TRBV12-5
clone_size: NA
d_call: NA
j_call: TRBJ2-1
cdr3_length: 15
cdr3_nt: TGTGCTAGTCAGCACCCGGGAGAGAGGAGGAATGAGCAGTTCTTC
cdr3_aa: CASQHPGERRNEQFF

v_call: TRBV5-1
clone_size: NA
d_call: TRBD1
j_call: TRBJ2-2
cdr3_length: 15
cdr3_nt: TGCGCCAGCAGTTTGACAGGGGGCGCTCCCGGGGAGCTGTTTTTT
cdr3_aa: CASSLTGGAPGELFF

v_call: TRBV2
clone_size: NA
d_call: NA
j_call: TRBJ2-7
cdr3_length: 12
cdr3_nt: TGTGCCAGCAGGACTGAGTCCTACGAGCAGTACTTC
cdr3_aa: CASRTESYEQYF

v_call: TRBV5-1
clone_size: NA
d_call: NA
j_call: TRBJ2-1
cdr3_length: 14
cdr3_nt: TGCGCCAGCAACATAGCTAACGGATACAATGAGCAGTTCTTC
cdr3_aa: CASNIANGYNEQFF

v_call: TRBV2
clone_size: NA
d_call: NA
j_call: TRBJ2-2
cdr3_length: 15
cdr3_nt: TGTGCCAGCAGTGTTGAGGCAGCGAACACCGGGGAGCTGTTTTTT
cdr3_aa: CASSVEAANTGELFF

v_call: TRBV6-6
clone_size: NA
d_call: TRBD1
j_call: TRBJ2-3
cdr3_length: 14
cdr3_nt: TGTGCCAGCACCAGGGACAGGGTAACAGATACGCAGTATTTT
cdr3_aa: CASTRDRVTDTQYF

v_call: TRBV9
clone_size: NA
d_call: NA
j_call: TRBJ1-6
cdr3_length: 14
cdr3_nt: TGTGCCAGTTCCGGGGGGGCCTATAATTCACCCCTCCACTTT
cdr3_aa: CASSGGAYNSPLHF

v_call: TRBV5-1
clone_size: NA
d_call: TRBD1
j_call: TRBJ1-2
cdr3_length: 15
cdr3_nt: TGCGCCAGCAGCTTGGCAGCGACAGGGAACTATGGCTACACCTTC
cdr3_aa: CASSLAATGNYGYTF

v_call: TRBV13
clone_size: few
d_call: TRBD1
j_call: TRBJ2-2
cdr3_length: 17
cdr3_nt: TGTGCCAGCAGCGGGGAGCGAGACAGGGGGATGACCGGGGAGCTGTTTTTT
cdr3_aa: CASSGERDRGMTGELFF